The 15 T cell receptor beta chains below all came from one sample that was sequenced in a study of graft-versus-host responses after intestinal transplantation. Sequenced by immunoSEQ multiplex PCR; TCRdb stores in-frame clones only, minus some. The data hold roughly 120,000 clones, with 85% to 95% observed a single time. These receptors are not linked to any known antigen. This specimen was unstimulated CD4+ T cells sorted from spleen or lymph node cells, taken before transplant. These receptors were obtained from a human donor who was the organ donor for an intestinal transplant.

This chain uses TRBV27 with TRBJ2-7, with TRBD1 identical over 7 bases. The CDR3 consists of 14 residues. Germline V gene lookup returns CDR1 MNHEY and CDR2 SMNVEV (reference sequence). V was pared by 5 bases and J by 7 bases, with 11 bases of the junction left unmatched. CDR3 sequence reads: CASSPPGTVLEQYF. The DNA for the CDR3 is TGTGCCAGCAGTCCCCCCGGGACAGTTTTGGAGCAGTACTTC.

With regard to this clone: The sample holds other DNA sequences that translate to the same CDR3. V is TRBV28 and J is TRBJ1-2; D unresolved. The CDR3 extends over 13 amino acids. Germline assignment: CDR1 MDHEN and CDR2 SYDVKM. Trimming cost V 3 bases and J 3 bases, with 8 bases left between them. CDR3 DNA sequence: TGTGCCAGCAGTTTCAACAGTCACTATGGCTACACCTTC. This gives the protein CASSFNSHYGYTF.

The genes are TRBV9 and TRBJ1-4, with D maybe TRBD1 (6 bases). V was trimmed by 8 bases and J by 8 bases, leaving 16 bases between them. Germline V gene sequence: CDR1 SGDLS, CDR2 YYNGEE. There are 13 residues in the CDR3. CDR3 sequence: CARQQGLREKLFF. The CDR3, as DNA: TGTGCCAGGCAACAGGGACTCAGAGAAAAACTGTTTTTT.

In DNA form, the CDR3 reads TGTGCCAGCAGCCAAGGGGTCTGGCTAGAGACCCAGTACTTC. Encoded protein: CASSQGVWLETQYF. The V and J genes are TRBV9 and TRBJ2-5; TRBD1 might be the D (5 bases). V lost 4 bases and J 4 bases, leaving 14 bases between the germline ends. Germline V gene lookup returns CDR1 SGDLS and CDR2 YYNGEE. CDR3 length: 14 residues.

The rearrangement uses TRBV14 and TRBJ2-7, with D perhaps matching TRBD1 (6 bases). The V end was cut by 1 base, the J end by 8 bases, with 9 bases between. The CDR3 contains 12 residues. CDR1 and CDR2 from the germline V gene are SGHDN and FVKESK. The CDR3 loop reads CASSQGRGQQYF. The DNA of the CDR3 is TGTGCCAGCAGCCAAGGCAGGGGACAGCAGTACTTC.

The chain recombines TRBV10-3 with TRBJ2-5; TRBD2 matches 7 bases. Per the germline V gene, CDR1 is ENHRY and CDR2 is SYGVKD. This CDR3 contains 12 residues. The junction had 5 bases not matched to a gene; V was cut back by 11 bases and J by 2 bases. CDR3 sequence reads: CAVGTIQETQYF. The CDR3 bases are TGTGCCGTCGGGACTATTCAAGAGACCCAGTACTTC.

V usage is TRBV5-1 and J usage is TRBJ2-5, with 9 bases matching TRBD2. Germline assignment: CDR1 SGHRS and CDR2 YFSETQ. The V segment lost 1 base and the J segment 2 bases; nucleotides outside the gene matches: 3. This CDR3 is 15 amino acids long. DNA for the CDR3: TGCGCCAGCAGCTTGAAGCGGGAGGAACAAGAGACCCAGTACTTC. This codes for CASSLKREEQETQYF.

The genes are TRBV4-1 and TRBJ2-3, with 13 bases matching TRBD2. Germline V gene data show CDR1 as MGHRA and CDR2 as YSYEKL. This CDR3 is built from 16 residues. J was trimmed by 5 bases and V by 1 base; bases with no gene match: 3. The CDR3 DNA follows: TGCGCCAGCAGCCAAGGTGGACTAGCGGGAGTAGATACGCAGTATTTT. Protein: CASSQGGLAGVDTQYF.

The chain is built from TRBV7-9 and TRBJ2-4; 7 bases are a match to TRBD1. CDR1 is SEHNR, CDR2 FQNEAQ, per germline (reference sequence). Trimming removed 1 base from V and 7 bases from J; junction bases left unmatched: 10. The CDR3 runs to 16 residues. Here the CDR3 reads CASSLGPTGDWNIQYF. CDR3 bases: TGTGCCAGCAGCTTAGGCCCTACAGGGGATTGGAACATTCAGTACTTC.

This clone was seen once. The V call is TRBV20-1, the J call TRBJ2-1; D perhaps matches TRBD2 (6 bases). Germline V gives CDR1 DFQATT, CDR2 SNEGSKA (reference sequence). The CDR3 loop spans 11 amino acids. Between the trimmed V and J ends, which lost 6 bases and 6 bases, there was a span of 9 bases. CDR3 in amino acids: CSAGGTNEQFF. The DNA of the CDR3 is TGCAGTGCCGGGGGTACCAATGAGCAGTTCTTC.

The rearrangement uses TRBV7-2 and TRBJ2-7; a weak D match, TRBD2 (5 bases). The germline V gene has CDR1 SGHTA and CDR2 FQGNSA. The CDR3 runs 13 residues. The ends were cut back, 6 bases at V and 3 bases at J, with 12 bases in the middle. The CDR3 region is CASRVTGFYEQYF. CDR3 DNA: TGTGCCAGCAGGGTAACGGGGTTCTACGAGCAGTACTTC.

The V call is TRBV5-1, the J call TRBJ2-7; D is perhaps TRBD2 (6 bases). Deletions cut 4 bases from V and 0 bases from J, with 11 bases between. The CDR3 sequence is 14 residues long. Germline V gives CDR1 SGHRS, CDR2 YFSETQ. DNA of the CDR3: TGCGCCAGCAGCAGGGCTAGCGACTCCTACGAGCAGTACTTC. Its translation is CASSRASDSYEQYF.

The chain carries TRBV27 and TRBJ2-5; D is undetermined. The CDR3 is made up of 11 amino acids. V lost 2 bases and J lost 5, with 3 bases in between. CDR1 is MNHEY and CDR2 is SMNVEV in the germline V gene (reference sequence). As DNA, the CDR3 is TGTGCCAGCAGTTTAGAGGAGACCCAGTACTTC. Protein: CASSLEETQYF.

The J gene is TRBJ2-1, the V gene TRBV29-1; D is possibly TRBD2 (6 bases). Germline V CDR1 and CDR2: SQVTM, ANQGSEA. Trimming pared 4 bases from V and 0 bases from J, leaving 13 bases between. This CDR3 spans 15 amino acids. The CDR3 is CSVVGLPSSYNEQFF. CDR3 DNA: TGCAGCGTTGTGGGACTTCCGAGCTCCTACAATGAGCAGTTCTTC.

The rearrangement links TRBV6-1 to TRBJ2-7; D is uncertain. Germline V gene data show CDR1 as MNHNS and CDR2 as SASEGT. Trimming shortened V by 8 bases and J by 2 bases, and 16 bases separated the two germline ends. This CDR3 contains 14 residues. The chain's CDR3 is CASRFGKNPYEQYF. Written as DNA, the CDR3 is TGTGCCAGCCGTTTCGGAAAAAACCCCTACGAGCAGTACTTC.